Listed below are T cell receptor beta chains from one sample, sequenced in a study of blood T cell repertoires in COVID-19. The repertoire was sequenced with immunoSEQ multiplex PCR; TCRdb's copy has only in-frame clones and lacks some. The profile covers more than 95,000 clones, with about four fifths appearing a single time and about an eighth taken by the ten largest. Sample: peripheral blood. Receptors originate from a man between 60 and 75 years old with acute or convalescent COVID-19. Each CDR3 is given with its conserved first and last residue. A D gene is named only where the DNA matches it firmly. Size is stated for part of the rows, as once, few or many counts, or as a class when the clone is expanded.

size: -; D: TRBD1; J: TRBJ2-5; V: TRBV7-9; CDR3: CASSRLGQGGETQYF; DNA: TGTGCCAGCAGTCGTCTGGGACAGGGCGGGGAGACCCAGTACTTC
size: -; D: TRBD1; J: TRBJ1-1; V: TRBV24-1; CDR3: CATSPDRERPEAFF; DNA: TGTGCCACCAGTCCCGACAGGGAACGCCCTGAAGCTTTCTTT
size: -; D: TRBD2; J: TRBJ2-7; V: TRBV6-1; CDR3: CASSEFSGRPPYSYEQYF; DNA: TGTGCCAGCAGTGAGTTTAGCGGGAGGCCCCCCTACTCCTACGAGCAGTACTTC
size: few; D: -; J: TRBJ2-3; V: TRBV30; CDR3: CASSPGLSGTDTQYF; DNA: TGTGCCTCCTCACCGGGACTTTCGGGCACAGATACGCAGTATTTT
size: -; D: -; J: TRBJ1-1; V: TRBV10-3; CDR3: CAISEFGRPGDTEAFF; DNA: TGTGCCATCAGTGAGTTCGGGCGTCCGGGGGACACTGAAGCTTTCTTT
size: -; D: -; J: TRBJ2-1; V: TRBV4-1; CDR3: CASSQDGRADISYNEQFF; DNA: TGCGCCAGCAGCCAAGATGGTCGAGCGGATATATCCTACAATGAGCAGTTCTTC
size: -; D: -; J: TRBJ2-7; V: TRBV3-1/TRBV3-2; CDR3: CASSHRGKAYEQYF; DNA: TGTGCCAGCAGCCACAGGGGAAAGGCCTACGAGCAGTACTTC
size: -; D: TRBD2; J: TRBJ2-3; V: TRBV30; CDR3: CAHTIRRRLAGLDTQYF; DNA: TGTGCCCACACGATCCGCAGAAGGCTAGCGGGACTAGATACGCAGTATTTT
size: -; D: -; J: TRBJ1-2; V: TRBV5-6; CDR3: CASSLRGSGYTF; DNA: TGTGCCAGCAGCTTGAGGGGTTCGGGCTACACCTTC
size: once; D: TRBD1; J: TRBJ1-2; V: TRBV5-1; CDR3: CASAGTGGDYGYTF; DNA: TGCGCCAGCGCCGGGACAGGGGGGGATTATGGCTACACCTTC
size: -; D: -; J: TRBJ1-5; V: TRBV29-1; CDR3: CSVRDRASNQPQHF; DNA: TGCAGCGTTCGTGACAGAGCTAGCAATCAGCCCCAGCATTTT
size: -; D: -; J: TRBJ1-1; V: TRBV7-9; CDR3: CASSFSGDTEAFF; DNA: TGTGCCAGCAGCTTCTCGGGGGACACTGAAGCTTTCTTT
size: -; D: TRBD1; J: TRBJ1-2; V: TRBV25-1; CDR3: CASSEQGARYGYTF; DNA: TGTGCCAGCAGTGAGCAGGGGGCTCGCTATGGCTACACCTTC
size: few; D: -; J: TRBJ1-2; V: TRBV7-6; CDR3: CASSKGRNYGYTF; DNA: TGTGCCAGCAGCAAGGGGCGTAACTATGGCTACACCTTC
size: -; D: -; J: TRBJ1-3; V: TRBV7-8; CDR3: CASSFSMGSSGNTIYF; DNA: TGTGCCAGCAGCTTCAGTATGGGCAGCTCTGGAAACACCATATATTTT
size: -; D: TRBD2; J: TRBJ2-2; V: TRBV27; CDR3: CASSGTSGRGELFF; DNA: TGTGCCAGCAGCGGGACTAGCGGGAGGGGGGAGCTGTTTTTT
size: few; D: TRBD1; J: TRBJ1-4; V: TRBV18; CDR3: CASSRSQGEVEKLFF; DNA: TGTGCCAGCTCACGTAGTCAGGGGGAAGTGGAAAAACTGTTTTTT
size: once; D: TRBD1; J: TRBJ2-5; V: TRBV3-1/TRBV3-2; CDR3: CASRGQGWETQYF; DNA: TGTGCCAGCAGGGGACAGGGCTGGGAGACCCAGTACTTC
size: -; D: TRBD1; J: TRBJ2-5; V: TRBV2; CDR3: CASSGQGAAKTQYF; DNA: TGTGCCAGCAGTGGACAGGGGGCGGCGAAGACCCAGTACTTC
size: -; D: -; J: TRBJ1-1; V: TRBV7-9; CDR3: CASSHTEAFF; DNA: TGTGCCAGCAGCCATACTGAAGCTTTCTTT
size: -; D: -; J: TRBJ2-7; V: TRBV20-1; CDR3: CSASGENHYEQYF; DNA: TGCAGTGCTAGTGGAGAGAACCACTACGAGCAGTACTTC
size: once; D: -; J: TRBJ1-4; V: TRBV11-2; CDR3: CASSLGDILTGEKLFF; DNA: TGTGCCAGCAGCTTAGGGGATATCCTGACGGGGGAAAAACTGTTTTTT
size: few; D: -; J: TRBJ2-7; V: TRBV2; CDR3: CASRPHDYEQYF; DNA: TGTGCCAGCAGACCACACGATTACGAGCAGTACTTC
size: -; D: TRBD2; J: TRBJ2-7; V: TRBV29-1; CDR3: CSVLRLAGRLYEQYF; DNA: TGCAGCGTTTTAAGGCTAGCGGGAAGACTCTACGAGCAGTACTTC
size: -; D: -; J: TRBJ2-7; V: TRBV15; CDR3: CATSPGADYEQYF; DNA: TGTGCCACCAGCCCTGGGGCCGACTACGAGCAGTACTTC
size: -; D: -; J: TRBJ2-1; V: TRBV7-3; CDR3: CASSLRGDISGEQFF; DNA: TGTGCCAGCAGCTTAAGGGGGGATATTAGTGGTGAGCAGTTCTTC
size: -; D: TRBD1; J: TRBJ2-7; V: TRBV30; CDR3: CAWSHRGPSYEQYF; DNA: TGTGCCTGGAGTCACAGGGGGCCCTCCTACGAGCAGTACTTC
size: -; D: -; J: TRBJ2-3; V: TRBV19; CDR3: CASREESGTDTQYF; DNA: TGTGCCAGTAGAGAGGAAAGCGGCACAGATACGCAGTATTTT
size: -; D: -; J: TRBJ1-5; V: TRBV5-8; CDR3: CASSLRQGSMGNQPQHF; DNA: TGTGCCAGCAGCTTGAGGCAGGGGTCGATGGGCAATCAGCCCCAGCATTTT
size: -; D: TRBD1; J: TRBJ2-2; V: TRBV2; CDR3: CASDRTGPLAGELFF; DNA: TGTGCCAGCGATAGGACAGGGCCGTTGGCCGGGGAGCTGTTTTTT
size: -; D: TRBD2; J: TRBJ2-3; V: TRBV25-1; CDR3: CASSALASDTQYF; DNA: TGTGCCAGCAGTGCACTAGCGTCAGATACGCAGTATTTT
size: -; D: TRBD1; J: TRBJ1-5; V: TRBV28; CDR3: CASSLTTGVIGNQPQHF; DNA: TGTGCCAGCAGCCTCACGACAGGGGTCATAGGCAATCAGCCCCAGCATTTT
size: -; D: TRBD1; J: TRBJ1-2; V: TRBV27; CDR3: CASKGTGRNYGYTF; DNA: TGTGCCAGCAAAGGGACAGGGCGTAACTATGGCTACACCTTC
size: -; D: -; J: TRBJ1-1; V: TRBV7-8; CDR3: CASSLVSGNTEAFF; DNA: TGTGCCAGCAGCTTGGTCTCAGGGAACACTGAAGCTTTCTTT
size: once; D: TRBD2; J: TRBJ2-5; V: TRBV7-2; CDR3: CASSLGPGLAVTQYF; DNA: TGTGCCAGCAGCTTGGGACCTGGGCTAGCGGTGACCCAGTACTTC
size: -; D: TRBD1; J: TRBJ1-2; V: TRBV18; CDR3: CASSPETGGVGTYGYTF; DNA: TGTGCCAGCTCACCAGAGACAGGGGGCGTAGGAACCTATGGCTACACCTTC
size: once; D: TRBD2; J: TRBJ2-3; V: TRBV6-5; CDR3: CASLGLGEGADTQYF; DNA: TGTGCCAGTCTCGGACTAGGGGAAGGGGCAGATACGCAGTATTTT
size: -; D: TRBD2; J: TRBJ2-1; V: TRBV7-9; CDR3: CASSLPLKKAGVWNEQFF; DNA: TGTGCCAGCAGCCTACCTCTAAAGAAGGCGGGAGTGTGGAATGAGCAGTTCTTC
size: -; D: -; J: TRBJ2-7; V: TRBV19; CDR3: CASSITGAYEQYF; DNA: TGTGCCAGTAGTATAACGGGGGCCTACGAGCAGTACTTC
size: few; D: -; J: TRBJ1-3; V: TRBV5-4; CDR3: CASSLATDGNTIYF; DNA: TGTGCCAGCAGCTTGGCAACAGACGGAAACACCATATATTTT
size: -; D: -; J: TRBJ2-7; V: TRBV19; CDR3: CASRRNVLATYEQYF; DNA: TGTGCCAGTAGACGGAACGTCCTAGCGACCTACGAGCAGTACTTC
size: -; D: TRBD1; J: TRBJ1-4; V: TRBV7-9; CDR3: CASSRYTGGINEKLFF; DNA: TGTGCCAGCAGCCGATATACAGGGGGGATTAATGAAAAACTGTTTTTT
size: -; D: -; J: TRBJ2-2; V: TRBV4-2; CDR3: CASSQARGRTGELFF; DNA: TGTGCCAGCAGCCAAGCTCGGGGAAGGACCGGGGAGCTGTTTTTT